The clone carrying this T cell receptor beta chain was seen a single time. The antigen is undetermined. Clones were read by immunoSEQ multiplex PCR, and TCRdb kept only the in-frame ones, dropping some. The sample lists about 90,000 clones; roughly 92% were seen once. The data derive from a study of graft-versus-host responses after intestinal transplantation. This CDR3 has 12 residues. V was pared by 1 base and J by 5 bases, with 5 bases between. Germline V CDR1 and CDR2: LGHNA, YNFKEQ. This clonotype was obtained from a human donor who received an intestinal transplant. V usage is TRBV4-2 and J usage is TRBJ1-1; D is unresolved. This sample comprised unstimulated CD4+ T cells sorted from spleen or lymph node cells, obtained before intestinal transplant. This CDR3 is CASSQGETEAFF. The CDR3 DNA follows: TGTGCCAGCAGCCAAGGGGAGACTGAAGCTTTCTTT.